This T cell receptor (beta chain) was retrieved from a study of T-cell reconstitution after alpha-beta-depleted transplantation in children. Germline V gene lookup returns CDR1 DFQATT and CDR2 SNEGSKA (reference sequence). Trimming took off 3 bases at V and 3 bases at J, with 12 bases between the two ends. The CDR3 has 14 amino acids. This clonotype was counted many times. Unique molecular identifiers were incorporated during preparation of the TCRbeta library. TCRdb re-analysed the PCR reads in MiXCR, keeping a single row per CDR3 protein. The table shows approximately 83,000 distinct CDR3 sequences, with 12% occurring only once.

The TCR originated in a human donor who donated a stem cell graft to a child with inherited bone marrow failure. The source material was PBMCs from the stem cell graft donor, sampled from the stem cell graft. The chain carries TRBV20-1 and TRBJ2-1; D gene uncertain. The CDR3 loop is CSASGRLIYNEQFF. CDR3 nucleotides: TGCAGTGCTAGTGGACGGTTGATCTACAATGAGCAGTTCTTC.